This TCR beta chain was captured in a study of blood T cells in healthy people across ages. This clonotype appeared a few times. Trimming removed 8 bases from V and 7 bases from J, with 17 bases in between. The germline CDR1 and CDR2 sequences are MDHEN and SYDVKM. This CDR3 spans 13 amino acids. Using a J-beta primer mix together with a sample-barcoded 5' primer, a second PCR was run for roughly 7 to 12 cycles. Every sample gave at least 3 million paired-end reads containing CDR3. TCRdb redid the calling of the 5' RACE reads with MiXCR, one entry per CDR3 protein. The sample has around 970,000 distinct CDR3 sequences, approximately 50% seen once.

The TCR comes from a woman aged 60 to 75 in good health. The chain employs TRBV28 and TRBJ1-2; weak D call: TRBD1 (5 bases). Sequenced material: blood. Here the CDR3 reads CASETQGDGGYTF. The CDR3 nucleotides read TGTGCCAGCGAGACCCAGGGTGACGGTGGCTACACCTTC.